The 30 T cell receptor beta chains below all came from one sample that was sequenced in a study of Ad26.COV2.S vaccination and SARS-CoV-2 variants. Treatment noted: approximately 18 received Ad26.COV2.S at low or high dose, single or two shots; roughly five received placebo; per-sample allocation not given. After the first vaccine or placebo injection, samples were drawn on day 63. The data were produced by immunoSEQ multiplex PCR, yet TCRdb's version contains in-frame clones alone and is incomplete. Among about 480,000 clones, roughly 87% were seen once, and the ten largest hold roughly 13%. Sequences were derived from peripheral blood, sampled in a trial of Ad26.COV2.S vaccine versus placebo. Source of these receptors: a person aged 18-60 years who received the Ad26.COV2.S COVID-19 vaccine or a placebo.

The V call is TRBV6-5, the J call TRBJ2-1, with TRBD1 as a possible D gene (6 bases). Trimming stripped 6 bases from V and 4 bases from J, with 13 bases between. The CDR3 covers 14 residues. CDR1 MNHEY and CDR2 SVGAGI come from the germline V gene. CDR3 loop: CASSSGGPYNEQFF. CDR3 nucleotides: TGTGCCAGCAGCTCTGGGGGCCCATACAATGAGCAGTTCTTC.

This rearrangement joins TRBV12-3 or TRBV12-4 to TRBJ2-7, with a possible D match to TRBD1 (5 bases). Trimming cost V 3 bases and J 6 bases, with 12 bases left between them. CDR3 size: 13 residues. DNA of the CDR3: TGTGCCAGCAGTTTCAGGCAGGGTGGCGAGCAGTACTTC. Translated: CASSFRQGGEQYF.

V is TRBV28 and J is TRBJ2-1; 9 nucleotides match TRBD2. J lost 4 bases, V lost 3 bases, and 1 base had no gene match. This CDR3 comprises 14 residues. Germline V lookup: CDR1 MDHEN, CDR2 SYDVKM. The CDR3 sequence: CASSLGLAYNEQFF. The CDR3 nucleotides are TGTGCCAGCAGTTTGGGACTAGCTTACAATGAGCAGTTCTTC.

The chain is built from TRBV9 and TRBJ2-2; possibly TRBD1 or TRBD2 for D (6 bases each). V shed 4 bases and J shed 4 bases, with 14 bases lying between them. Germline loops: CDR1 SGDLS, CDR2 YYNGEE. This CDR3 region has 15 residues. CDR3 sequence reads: CASSPRGPPTGELFF. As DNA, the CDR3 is TGTGCCAGCAGCCCCCGGGGGCCACCCACCGGGGAGCTGTTTTTT. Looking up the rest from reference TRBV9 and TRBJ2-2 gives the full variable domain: DSGVTQTPKHLITATGQRVTLRCSPRSGDLSVYWYQQSLDQGLQFLIQYYNGEERAKGNILERFSAQQFPDLHSELNLSSLELGDSALYFCASSPRGPPTGELFFGEGSRLTVL.

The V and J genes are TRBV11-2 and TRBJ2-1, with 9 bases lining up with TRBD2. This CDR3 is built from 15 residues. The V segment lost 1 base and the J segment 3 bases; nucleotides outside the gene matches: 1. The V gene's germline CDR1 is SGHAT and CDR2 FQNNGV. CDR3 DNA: TGTGCCAGCAGCTTAGGACTAGCGGACTACAATGAGCAGTTCTTC. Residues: CASSLGLADYNEQFF.

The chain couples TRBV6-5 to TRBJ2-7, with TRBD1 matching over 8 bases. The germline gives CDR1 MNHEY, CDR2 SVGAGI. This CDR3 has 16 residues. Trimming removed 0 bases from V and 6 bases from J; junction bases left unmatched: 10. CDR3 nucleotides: TGTGCCAGCAGTTACTCGAAGGTTCAGGGGGCGTCCGAGCAGTACTTC. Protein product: CASSYSKVQGASEQYF.

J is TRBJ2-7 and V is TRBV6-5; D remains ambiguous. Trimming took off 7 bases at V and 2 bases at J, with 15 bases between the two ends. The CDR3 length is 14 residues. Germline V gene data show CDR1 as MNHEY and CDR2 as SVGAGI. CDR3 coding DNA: TGTGCCAGCACCCCCCGAAACAGCCCCTACGAGCAGTACTTC. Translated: CASTPRNSPYEQYF.

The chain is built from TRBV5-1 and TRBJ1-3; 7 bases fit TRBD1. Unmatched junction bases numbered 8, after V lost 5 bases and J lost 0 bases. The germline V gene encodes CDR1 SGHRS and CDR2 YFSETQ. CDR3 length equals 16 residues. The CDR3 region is CASRGTDFPSGNTIYF. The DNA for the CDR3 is TGCGCCAGCAGAGGGACAGATTTCCCCTCTGGAAACACCATATATTTT. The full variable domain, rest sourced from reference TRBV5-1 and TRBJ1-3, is KAGVTQTPRYLIKTRGQQVTLSCSPISGHRSVSWYQQTPGQGLQFLFEYFSETQRNKGNFPGRFSGRQFSNSRSEMNVSTLELGDSALYLCASRGTDFPSGNTIYFGEGSWLTVV.

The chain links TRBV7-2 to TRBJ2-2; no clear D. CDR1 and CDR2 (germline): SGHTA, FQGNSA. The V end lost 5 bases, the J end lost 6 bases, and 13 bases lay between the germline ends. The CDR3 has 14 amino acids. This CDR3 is CASSPGPSAGELFF. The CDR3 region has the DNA TGTGCCAGCAGCCCTGGGCCCAGCGCCGGGGAGCTGTTTTTT.

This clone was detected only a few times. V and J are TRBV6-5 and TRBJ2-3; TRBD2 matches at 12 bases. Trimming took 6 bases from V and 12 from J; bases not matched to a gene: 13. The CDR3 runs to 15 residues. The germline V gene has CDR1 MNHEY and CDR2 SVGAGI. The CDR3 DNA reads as TGTGCCAGCAGGCTGAACTTCCTGACTAGCGGGAGTCAGTATTTT. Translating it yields CASRLNFLTSGSQYF.

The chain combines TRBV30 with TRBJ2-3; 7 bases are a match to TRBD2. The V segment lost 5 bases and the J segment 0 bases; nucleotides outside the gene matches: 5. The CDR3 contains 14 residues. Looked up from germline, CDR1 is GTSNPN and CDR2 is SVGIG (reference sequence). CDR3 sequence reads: CAWAAGTSTDTQYF. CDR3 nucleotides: TGTGCCTGGGCAGCGGGGACTAGCACAGATACGCAGTATTTT.

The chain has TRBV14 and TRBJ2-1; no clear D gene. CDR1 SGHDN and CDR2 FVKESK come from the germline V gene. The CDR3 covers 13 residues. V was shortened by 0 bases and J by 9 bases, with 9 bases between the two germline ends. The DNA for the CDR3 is TGTGCCAGCAGCCAAGACGTCGGGTCTGAGCAGTTCTTC. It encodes CASSQDVGSEQFF.

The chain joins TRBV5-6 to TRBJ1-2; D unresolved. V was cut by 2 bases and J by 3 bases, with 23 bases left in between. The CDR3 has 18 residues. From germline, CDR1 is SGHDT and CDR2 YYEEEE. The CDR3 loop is CASSFISSFREGHYGYTF. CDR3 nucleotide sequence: TGTGCCAGCAGCTTCATCTCTTCTTTTAGGGAGGGCCACTATGGCTACACCTTC. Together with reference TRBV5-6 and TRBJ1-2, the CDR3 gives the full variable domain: DAGVTQSPTHLIKTRGQQVTLRCSPKSGHDTVSWYQQALGQGPQFIFQYYEEEERQRGNFPDRFSGHQFPNYSSELNVNALLLGDSALYLCASSFISSFREGHYGYTFGSGTRLTVV.

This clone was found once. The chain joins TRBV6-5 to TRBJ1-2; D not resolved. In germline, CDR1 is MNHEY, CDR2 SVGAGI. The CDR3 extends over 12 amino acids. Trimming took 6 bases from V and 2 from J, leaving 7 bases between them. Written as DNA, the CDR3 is TGTGCCAGCAGAAGATCCAACTATGGCTACACCTTC. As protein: CASRRSNYGYTF.

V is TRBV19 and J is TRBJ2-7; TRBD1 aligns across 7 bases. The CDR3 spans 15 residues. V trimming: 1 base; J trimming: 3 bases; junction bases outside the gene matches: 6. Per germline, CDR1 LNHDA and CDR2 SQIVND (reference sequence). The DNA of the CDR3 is TGTGCCAGTAGTATAGCAGGGACAGAGTTCTACGAGCAGTACTTC. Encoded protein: CASSIAGTEFYEQYF.

CDR3 loop: CAGTRGRNQPQHF. The CDR3 DNA reads as TGTGCCGGCACAAGGGGTCGCAATCAGCCCCAGCATTTT. J is TRBJ1-5 and V is TRBV28, with D possibly matching TRBD1 (5 bases). CDR1 is MDHEN, CDR2 SYDVKM, per germline. This CDR3 spans 13 amino acids. Deletions cut 11 bases from V and 2 bases from J, with 13 bases between. Full variable domain (missing parts from reference TRBV28 and TRBJ1-5): DVKVTQSSRYLVKRTGEKVFLECVQDMDHENMFWYRQDPGLGLRLIYFSYDVKMKEKGDIPEGYSVSREKKERFSLILESASTNQTSMYLCAGTRGRNQPQHFGDGTRLSIL.

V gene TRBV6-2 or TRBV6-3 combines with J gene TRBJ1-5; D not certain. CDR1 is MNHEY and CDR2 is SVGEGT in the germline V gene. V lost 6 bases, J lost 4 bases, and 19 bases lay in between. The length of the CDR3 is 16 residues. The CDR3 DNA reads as TGTGCCAGCAGCCGATCCGGGTCGCTTTTTAATCAGCCCCAGCATTTT. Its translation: CASSRSGSLFNQPQHF.

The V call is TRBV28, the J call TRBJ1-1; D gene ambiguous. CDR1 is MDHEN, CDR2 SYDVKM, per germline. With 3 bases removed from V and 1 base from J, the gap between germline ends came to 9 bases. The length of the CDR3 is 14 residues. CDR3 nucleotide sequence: TGTGCCAGCAGTTTCGGTCAAAAGAACACTGAAGCTTTCTTT. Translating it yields CASSFGQKNTEAFF.

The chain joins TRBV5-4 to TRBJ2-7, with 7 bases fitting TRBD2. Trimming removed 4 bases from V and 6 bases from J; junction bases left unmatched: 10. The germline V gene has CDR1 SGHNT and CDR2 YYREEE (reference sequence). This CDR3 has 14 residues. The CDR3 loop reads CASSTSGGDIEQYF. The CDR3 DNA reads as TGTGCCAGCAGCACATCGGGAGGAGACATCGAGCAGTACTTC. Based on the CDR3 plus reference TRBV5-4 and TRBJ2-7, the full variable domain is ETGVTQSPTHLIKTRGQQVTLRCSSQSGHNTVSWYQQALGQGPQFIFQYYREEENGRGNFPPRFSGLQFPNYSSELNVNALELDDSALYLCASSTSGGDIEQYFGPGTRLTVT.

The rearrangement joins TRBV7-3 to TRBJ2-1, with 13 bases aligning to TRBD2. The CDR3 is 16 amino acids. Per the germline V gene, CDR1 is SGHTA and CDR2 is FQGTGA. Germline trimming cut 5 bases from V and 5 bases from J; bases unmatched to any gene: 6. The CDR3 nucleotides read TGTGCCAGCAGCAACACCGGGACTAGCGGGAACAATGAGCAGTTCTTC. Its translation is CASSNTGTSGNNEQFF.

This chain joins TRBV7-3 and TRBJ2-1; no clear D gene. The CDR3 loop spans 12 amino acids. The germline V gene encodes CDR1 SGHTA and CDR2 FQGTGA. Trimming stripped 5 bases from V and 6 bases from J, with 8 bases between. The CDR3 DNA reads TGTGCCAGCAGCCCCCAATCCAATGAGCAGTTCTTC. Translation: CASSPQSNEQFF.

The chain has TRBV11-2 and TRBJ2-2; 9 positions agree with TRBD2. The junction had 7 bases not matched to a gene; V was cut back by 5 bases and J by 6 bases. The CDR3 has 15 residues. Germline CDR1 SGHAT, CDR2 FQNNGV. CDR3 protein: CASSPPGLAAGELFF. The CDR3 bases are TGTGCCAGCAGCCCCCCGGGACTAGCTGCCGGGGAGCTGTTTTTT.

As DNA, the CDR3 is TGCGCCAGCAGCTTGGCAGGGTCTGGGTCGGTTTCACCCCTCCACTTT. The encoded protein is CASSLAGSGSVSPLHF. The chain uses TRBV5-1 and TRBJ1-6, with D possibly being TRBD1 (5 bases). CDR3 size: 16 residues. Trimming cost V 0 bases and J 9 bases, with 16 bases left between them. Germline CDR1 reads SGHRS; CDR2 reads YFSETQ.

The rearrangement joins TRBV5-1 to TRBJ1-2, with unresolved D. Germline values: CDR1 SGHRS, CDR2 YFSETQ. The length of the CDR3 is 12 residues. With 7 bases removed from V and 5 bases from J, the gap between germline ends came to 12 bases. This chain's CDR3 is CASATEPYGYTF. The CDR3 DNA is TGCGCCAGCGCCACGGAGCCGTATGGCTACACCTTC.

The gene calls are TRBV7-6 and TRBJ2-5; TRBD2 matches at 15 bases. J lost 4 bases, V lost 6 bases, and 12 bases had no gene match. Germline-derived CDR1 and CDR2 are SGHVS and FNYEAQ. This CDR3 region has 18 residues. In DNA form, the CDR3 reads TGTGCCAGCAGAGAAGCGGGACTAGCGGGAGGATGGGGAGAGACCCAGTACTTC. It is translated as CASREAGLAGGWGETQYF. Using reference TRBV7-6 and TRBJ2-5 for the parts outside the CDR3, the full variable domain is GAGVSQSPRYKVTKRGQDVALRCDPISGHVSLYWYRQALGQGPEFLTYFNYEAQQDKSGLPNDRFSAERPEGSISTLTIQRTEQRDSAMYRCASREAGLAGGWGETQYFGPGTRLLVL.

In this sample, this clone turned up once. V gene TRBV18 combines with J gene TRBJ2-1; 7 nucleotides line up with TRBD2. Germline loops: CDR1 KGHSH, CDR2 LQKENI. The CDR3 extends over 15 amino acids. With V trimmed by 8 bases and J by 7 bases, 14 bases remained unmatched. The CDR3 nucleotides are TGTGCCAGCACGAAGGAGGGACTACGGTTGAATGAGCAGTTCTTC. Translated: CASTKEGLRLNEQFF.

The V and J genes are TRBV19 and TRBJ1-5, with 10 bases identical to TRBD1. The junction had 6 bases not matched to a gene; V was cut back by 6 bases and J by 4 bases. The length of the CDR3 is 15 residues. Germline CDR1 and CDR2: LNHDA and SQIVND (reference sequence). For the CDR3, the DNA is TGTGCCAGTAGATCGGACAGGGGGACAAATCAGCCCCAGCATTTT. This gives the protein CASRSDRGTNQPQHF.

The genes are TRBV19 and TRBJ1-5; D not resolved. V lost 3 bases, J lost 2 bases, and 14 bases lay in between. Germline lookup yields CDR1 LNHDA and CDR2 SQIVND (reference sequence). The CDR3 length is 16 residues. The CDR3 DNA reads TGTGCCAGTAGTATGTGGGAGGGCTGGGGCAATCAGCCCCAGCATTTT. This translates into CASSMWEGWGNQPQHF.

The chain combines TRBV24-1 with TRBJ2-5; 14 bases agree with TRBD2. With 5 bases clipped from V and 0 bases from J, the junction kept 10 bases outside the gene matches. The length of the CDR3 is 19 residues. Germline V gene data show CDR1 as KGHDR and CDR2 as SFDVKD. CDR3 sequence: CATSAPPGLAGGHQETQYF. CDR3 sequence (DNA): TGTGCCACCAGTGCCCCCCCCGGACTAGCGGGAGGCCACCAAGAGACCCAGTACTTC.

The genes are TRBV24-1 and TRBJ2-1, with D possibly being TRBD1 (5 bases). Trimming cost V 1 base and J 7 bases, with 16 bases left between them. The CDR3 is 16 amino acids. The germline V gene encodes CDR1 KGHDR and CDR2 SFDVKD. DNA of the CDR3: TGTGCCACCAGTGATTTAAGGGGTTCTATGGTTAATGAGCAGTTCTTC. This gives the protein CATSDLRGSMVNEQFF.